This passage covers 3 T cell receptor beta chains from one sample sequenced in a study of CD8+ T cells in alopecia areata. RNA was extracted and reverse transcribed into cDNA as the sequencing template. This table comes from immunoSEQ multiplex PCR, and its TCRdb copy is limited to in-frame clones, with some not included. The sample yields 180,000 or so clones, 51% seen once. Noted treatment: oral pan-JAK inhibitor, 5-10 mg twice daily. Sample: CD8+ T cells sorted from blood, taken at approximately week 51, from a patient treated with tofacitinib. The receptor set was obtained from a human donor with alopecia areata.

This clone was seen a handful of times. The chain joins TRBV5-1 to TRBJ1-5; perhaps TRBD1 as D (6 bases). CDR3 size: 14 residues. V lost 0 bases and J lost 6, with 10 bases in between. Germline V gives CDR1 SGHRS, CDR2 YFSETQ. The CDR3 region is CASSLGEGGQPQHF. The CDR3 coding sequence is TGCGCCAGCAGCTTGGGAGAGGGGGGTCAGCCCCAGCATTTT.

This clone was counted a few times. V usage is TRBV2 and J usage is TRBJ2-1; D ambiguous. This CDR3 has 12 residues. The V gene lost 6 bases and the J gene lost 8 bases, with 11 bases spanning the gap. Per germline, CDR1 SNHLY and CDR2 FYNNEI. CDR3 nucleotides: TGTGCCAGCAGCGACCAGGTGCATGAGCAGTTCTTC. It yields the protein CASSDQVHEQFF. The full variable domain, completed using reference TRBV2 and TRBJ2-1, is EPEVTQTPSHQVTQMGQEVILRCVPISNHLYFYWYRQILGQKVEFLVSFYNNEISEKSEIFDDQFSVERPDGSNFTLKIRSTKLEDSAMYFCASSDQVHEQFFGPGTRLTVL.

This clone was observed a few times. The CDR3 bases are TGTGCCAGCAGCCAAGTCGCAGGGGTGATCACTGAAGCTTTCTTT. Amino acids: CASSQVAGVITEAFF. The genes are TRBV4-2 and TRBJ1-1, with D maybe TRBD1 (6 bases). The CDR3 contains 15 residues. The germline V gene has CDR1 LGHNA and CDR2 YNFKEQ. Between the trimmed V and J ends, which lost 1 base and 4 bases, there was a span of 13 bases.